Sequencing of this T cell receptor (beta chain) was carried out in a study of blood T cells in healthy people across ages. Concerning this clonotype: Its specificity is not known.

A second roughly 7 to 11 cycle PCR used barcoded and J-beta primers. A 12-random-nucleotide template-switch adaptor tagged each cDNA molecule. From the 5' RACE reads, TCRdb called clonotypes with MiXCR, one entry per CDR3 protein. The data contain approximately 1,000,000 distinct CDR3 sequences, approximately 38% of them singletons. Germline V gene sequence: CDR1 DFQATT, CDR2 SNEGSKA (reference sequence). Trimming shortened V by 6 bases and J by 9 bases, and 18 bases separated the two germline ends. The CDR3 is 13 residues long. Whole-study results and caveats: PBMCs that were unsorted prevented a conclusive naive versus antigen-experienced comparison.

Sequencing was done on a sample of blood. This sequence joins TRBV20-1 and TRBJ1-5, with D perhaps TRBD1 (5 bases). The receptor's source is a man younger than 30 in good health. CDR3 bases: TGCAGTGCAACCGGGACCCCCATGGGGCCCCAGCATTTT. It translates to CSATGTPMGPQHF.